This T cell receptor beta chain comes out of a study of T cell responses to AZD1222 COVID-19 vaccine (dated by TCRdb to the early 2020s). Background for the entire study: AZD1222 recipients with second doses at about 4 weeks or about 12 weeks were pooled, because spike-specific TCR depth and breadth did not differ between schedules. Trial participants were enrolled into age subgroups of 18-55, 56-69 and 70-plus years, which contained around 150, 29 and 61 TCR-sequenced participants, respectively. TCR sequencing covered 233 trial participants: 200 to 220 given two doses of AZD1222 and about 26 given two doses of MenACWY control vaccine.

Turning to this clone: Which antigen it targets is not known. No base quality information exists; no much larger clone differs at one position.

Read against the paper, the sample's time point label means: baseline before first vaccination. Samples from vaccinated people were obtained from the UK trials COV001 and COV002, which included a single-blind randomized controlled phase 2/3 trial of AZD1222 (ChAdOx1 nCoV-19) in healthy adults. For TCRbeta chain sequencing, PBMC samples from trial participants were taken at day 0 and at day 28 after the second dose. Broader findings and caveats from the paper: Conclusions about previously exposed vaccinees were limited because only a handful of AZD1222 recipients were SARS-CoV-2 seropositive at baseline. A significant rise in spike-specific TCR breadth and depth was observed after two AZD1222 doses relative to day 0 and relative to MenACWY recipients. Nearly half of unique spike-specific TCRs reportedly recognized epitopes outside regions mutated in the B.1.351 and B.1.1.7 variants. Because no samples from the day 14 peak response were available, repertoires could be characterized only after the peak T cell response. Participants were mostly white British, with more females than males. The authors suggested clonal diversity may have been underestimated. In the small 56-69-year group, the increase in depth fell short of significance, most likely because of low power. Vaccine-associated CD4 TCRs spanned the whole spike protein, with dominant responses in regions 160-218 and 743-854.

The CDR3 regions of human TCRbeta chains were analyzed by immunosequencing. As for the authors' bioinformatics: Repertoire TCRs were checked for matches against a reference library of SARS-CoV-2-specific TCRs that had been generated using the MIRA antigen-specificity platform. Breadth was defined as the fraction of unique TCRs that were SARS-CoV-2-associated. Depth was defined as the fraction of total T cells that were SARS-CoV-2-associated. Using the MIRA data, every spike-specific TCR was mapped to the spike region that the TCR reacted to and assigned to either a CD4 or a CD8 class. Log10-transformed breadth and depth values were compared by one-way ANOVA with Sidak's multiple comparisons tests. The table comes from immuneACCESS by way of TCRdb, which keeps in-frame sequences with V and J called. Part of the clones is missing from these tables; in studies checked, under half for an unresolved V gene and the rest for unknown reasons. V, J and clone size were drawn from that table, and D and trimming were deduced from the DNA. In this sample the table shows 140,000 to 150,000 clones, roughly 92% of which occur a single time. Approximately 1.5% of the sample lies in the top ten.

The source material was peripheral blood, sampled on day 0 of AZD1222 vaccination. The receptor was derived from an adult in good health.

The CDR3 protein is CASSLGAAGVNEQFF. The DNA is as follows: TGTGCCAGCAGCTTGGGTGCGGCTGGTGTGAATGAGCAGTTCTTC. The chain was built from TRBV5-6 and TRBJ2-1; the D gene assignment is ambiguous. A distance of 14 bases separates the germline ends of V and J, which lose 0 bases and 7 bases respectively. CDR1 is given as SGHDT and CDR2 as YYEEEE, both from the germline V gene. The cysteine opens and the phenylalanine closes a CDR3 of 15 amino acids. The sequence is cut down to CDR3 DNA, 45 bases in frame from base 1.